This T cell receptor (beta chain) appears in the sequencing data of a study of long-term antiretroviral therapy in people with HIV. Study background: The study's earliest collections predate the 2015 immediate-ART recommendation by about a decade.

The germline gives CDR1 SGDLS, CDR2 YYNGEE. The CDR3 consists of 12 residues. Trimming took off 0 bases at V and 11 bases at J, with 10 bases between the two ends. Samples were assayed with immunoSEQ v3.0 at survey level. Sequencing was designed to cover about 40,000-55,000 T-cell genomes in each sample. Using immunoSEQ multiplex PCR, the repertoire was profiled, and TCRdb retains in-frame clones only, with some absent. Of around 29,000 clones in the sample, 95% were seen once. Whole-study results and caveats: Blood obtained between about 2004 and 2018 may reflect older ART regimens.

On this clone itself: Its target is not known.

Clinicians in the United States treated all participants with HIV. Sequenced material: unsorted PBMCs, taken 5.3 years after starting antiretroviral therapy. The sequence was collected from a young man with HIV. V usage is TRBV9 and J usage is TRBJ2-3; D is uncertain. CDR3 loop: CASSVGVGRQYF. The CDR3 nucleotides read TGTGCCAGCAGCGTAGGGGTTGGCAGGCAGTATTTT.